The entry that follows covers one T cell receptor beta chain sequence. This sample was included in a study of blood T cell repertoires in COVID-19. At the level of the study: Sites in the United States, Italy and Spain provided acute and convalescent COVID-19 samples. The analysed material was cDNA or gDNA that came from T cells, B-cell-depleted T cells, or PBMCs.

Deletions cut 2 bases from V and 2 bases from J, with 10 bases between. CDR3 length equals 15 residues. Germline CDR1 and CDR2: SGHNT and YYREEE (reference sequence). The authors' processing: Amplification of reference gene primers provided the estimated nucleated cell counts. Method: immunoSEQ multiplex PCR; TCRdb's copy keeps in-frame clones and lacks some. The DNA gave D and trimming, while V, J and clone size come from that table. The sample records tens of thousands of clones, about 83% being singletons. The sample comprised peripheral blood. The clonotype was recovered from an older woman with acute or convalescent COVID-19. The V and J genes are TRBV5-4 and TRBJ2-2, with a weak D call TRBD1 (6 bases). The CDR3 region is CASSFAGVNTGELFF. Here the CDR3 DNA reads TGTGCCAGCAGCTTTGCAGGGGTAAACACCGGGGAGCTGTTTTTT.